These 3 T cell receptor beta chains originate from one sample sequenced in a study of blood T cell repertoires in COVID-19. Using immunoSEQ multiplex PCR, the repertoire was profiled, and TCRdb retains in-frame clones only, with some absent. This table holds over 130,000 clones, 76% found once. Sequencing input: peripheral blood. Receptors originate from a woman older than 75 with active or convalescent COVID-19.

This chain connects TRBV9 to TRBJ1-2; D is possibly TRBD1 (5 bases). Germline lookup yields CDR1 SGDLS and CDR2 YYNGEE. The ends were cut back, 3 bases at V and 3 bases at J, with 12 bases in the middle. The CDR3 length is 14 residues. The CDR3: CASSGVGGDYGYTF. The CDR3 DNA reads as TGTGCCAGCAGCGGGGTGGGGGGAGACTATGGCTACACCTTC.

The chain combines TRBV7-3 with TRBJ2-2; 10 nucleotides match TRBD1. Unmatched junction bases numbered 5, after V lost 8 bases and J lost 5 bases. Germline-derived CDR1 and CDR2 are SGHTA and FQGTGA. CDR3 length: 14 residues. DNA for the CDR3: TGTGCCAGCCGGAGGGGACAGGGGACCGGGGAGCTGTTTTTT. Its protein is CASRRGQGTGELFF.

The chain links TRBV2 to TRBJ1-3; weak D call: TRBD1 (5 bases). The germline CDR1 and CDR2 sequences are SNHLY and FYNNEI. The length of the CDR3 is 14 residues. With 5 bases removed from V and 0 bases from J, the gap between germline ends came to 8 bases. CDR3 sequence: CASSYRSSGNTIYF. The CDR3 DNA follows: TGTGCCAGCAGTTACAGGAGCTCTGGAAACACCATATATTTT.